The 24 T cell receptor beta chains below were found in one sample sequenced in a study of cytomegalovirus exposure and HLA in healthy donors. The PCR used 60 Vbeta and 13 Jbeta primers. TCRdb keeps only in-frame clones here, not all; method: immunoSEQ multiplex PCR. The sample totals about 130,000 clones. The sample was PBMCs. The receptors come from a woman aged 60 to 75 in good health and CMV-seronegative.

The chain uses TRBV14 and TRBJ1-2; 9 positions agree with TRBD1. This CDR3 has 15 amino acids. CDR1 and CDR2 from the germline V gene are SGHDN and FVKESK. The V and J ends lost 4 bases and 5 bases, in that order; junction bases with no gene match: 8. The CDR3 reads CASSPTYGTGYGYTF. CDR3 coding DNA: TGTGCCAGCAGCCCCACCTACGGGACAGGGTATGGCTACACCTTC. Full variable domain (remainder filled in from reference TRBV14 and TRBJ1-2): EAGVTQFPSHSVIEKGQTVTLRCDPISGHDNLYWYRRVMGKEIKFLLHFVKESKQDESGMPNNRFLAERTGGTYSTLKVQPAELEDSGVYFCASSPTYGTGYGYTFGSGTRLTVV.

The genes are TRBV18 and TRBJ1-1; maybe TRBD1 (6 bases). Germline-derived CDR1 and CDR2 are KGHSH and LQKENI. V was cut by 2 bases and J by 7 bases, with 17 bases left in between. CDR3 size: 15 residues. CDR3 sequence (DNA): TGTGCCAGCTCACCAGGGGGGGCCCGGGGGTTTGAAGCTTTCTTT. This encodes CASSPGGARGFEAFF.

The V call is TRBV6-1, the J call TRBJ1-2; 8 bases fit TRBD1. V trimming: 7 bases; J trimming: 3 bases; junction bases outside the gene matches: 7. Germline lookup yields CDR1 MNHNS and CDR2 SASEGT. The CDR3 is made up of 14 amino acids. CDR3 coding DNA: TGTGCCAGCACCCGGCTGGGACAGGACTATGGCTACACCTTC. This translates into CASTRLGQDYGYTF.

This chain uses TRBV4-1 with TRBJ1-2, with D maybe TRBD1 (5 bases). CDR1 and CDR2 (germline): MGHRA, YSYEKL. V dropped 4 bases and J dropped 2 bases, with 8 bases sitting between them. The CDR3 sequence is 13 residues long. The CDR3 DNA is TGCGCCAGCAGCCCCGGGGGAAACTATGGCTACACCTTC. Translated: CASSPGGNYGYTF.

The chain is built from TRBV14 and TRBJ1-4, with 8 bases lining up with TRBD1. There are 15 residues in the CDR3. V was clipped by 5 bases and J by 7 bases; unmatched bases: 9. From germline, CDR1 is SGHDN and CDR2 FVKESK. Here the CDR3 reads CASSLRQGFIEKLFF. The CDR3 nucleotides are TGTGCCAGCAGCTTACGACAGGGGTTTATTGAAAAACTGTTTTTT.

The chain employs TRBV5-6 and TRBJ2-1; D is possibly TRBD1 (6 bases). Germline V gene lookup returns CDR1 SGHDT and CDR2 YYEEEE. The CDR3 has 17 residues. The V end lost 3 bases, the J end lost 0 bases, and 16 bases lay between the germline ends. The CDR3 DNA reads TGTGCCAGCAGCTCCAGGACAGCTCTGAGCTCCTACAATGAGCAGTTCTTC. Its protein is CASSSRTALSSYNEQFF.

The rearrangement joins TRBV5-4 to TRBJ1-5, with a weak D call TRBD1 (6 bases). With 4 bases removed from V and 6 bases from J, the gap between germline ends came to 11 bases. Germline V lookup: CDR1 SGHNT, CDR2 YYREEE (reference sequence). The CDR3 totals 13 residues. CDR3 in amino acids: CASSPTGGQPQHF. The CDR3 DNA reads TGTGCCAGCAGCCCGACAGGAGGTCAGCCCCAGCATTTT.

The chain couples TRBV9 to TRBJ1-1, with D hard to call. Germline V CDR1 and CDR2: SGDLS, YYNGEE. This CDR3 comprises 14 residues. Trimming cost V 0 bases and J 4 bases, with 10 bases left between them. In nucleotides, the CDR3 is TGTGCCAGCAGCGTAGTAGAGGGTGGCACTGAAGCTTTCTTT. Translated, it gives CASSVVEGGTEAFF.

The rearrangement links TRBV5-6 to TRBJ2-3; D possibly corresponds to TRBD1 (6 bases). The V end was cut by 2 bases, the J end by 2 bases, with 15 bases between. Germline V gene data show CDR1 as SGHDT and CDR2 as YYEEEE. CDR3 length equals 16 residues. This CDR3 is CASSLSTRGDTDTQYF. In DNA form, the CDR3 reads TGTGCCAGCAGCTTATCCACCAGGGGCGACACAGATACGCAGTATTTT.

This chain links TRBV7-8 with TRBJ2-2, with TRBD1 matching over 11 bases. CDR3 length: 17 residues. The junction had 12 bases not matched to a gene; V was cut back by 7 bases and J by 5 bases. The V gene's germline CDR1 is SGHVS and CDR2 FQNEAQ. The CDR3 DNA is TGTGCCAGCATCCGCTTAAAGGACAGGGGGCGAACCGGGGAGCTGTTTTTT. Encoded protein: CASIRLKDRGRTGELFF.

The V and J genes are TRBV28 and TRBJ1-2, with no clear D. Between the trimmed V and J ends, which lost 6 bases and 4 bases, there was a span of 12 bases. The V gene's germline CDR1 is MDHEN and CDR2 SYDVKM. CDR3 length: 13 amino acids. CDR3 coding DNA: TGTGCCAGCAGGATCGATGGGAGCTATGGCTACACCTTC. Translating it yields CASRIDGSYGYTF.

The chain joins TRBV5-1 to TRBJ2-6, with D tentatively TRBD2 (5 bases). The CDR3 extends over 17 amino acids. V dropped 3 bases and J dropped 0 bases, with 13 bases sitting between them. Germline V gene data show CDR1 as SGHRS and CDR2 as YFSETQ. Here the CDR3 DNA reads TGCGCCAGCAGCTACTCAAGCGGAATCTCTGGGGCCAACGTCCTGACTTTC. It is translated as CASSYSSGISGANVLTF.

This CDR3 reads CASSPGTGGREQYF. The DNA for the CDR3 is TGTGCCAGCAGCCCCGGGACAGGGGGCCGCGAGCAGTACTTC. This chain uses TRBV5-6 with TRBJ2-5, with TRBD1 identical over 12 bases. The J call is uncertain, as TRBJ2-7 better fits the DNA end. Germline CDR1 is SGHDT and CDR2 is YYEEEE. This CDR3 is built from 14 residues.

This sequence joins TRBV27 and TRBJ1-6; TRBD1 aligns across 7 bases. Germline CDR1 and CDR2: MNHEY and SMNVEV (reference sequence). Trimming at V came to 7 bases and at J to 6 bases, leaving 6 bases not matched to a gene. The CDR3 sequence is 14 residues long. CDR3 coding DNA: TGTGCCAGCAAACTGACAGGGATTAATTCACCCCTCCACTTT. Amino acid sequence: CASKLTGINSPLHF.

The chain employs TRBV7-3 and TRBJ2-3; possible D gene TRBD2, 6 bases. The V and J ends lost 5 bases and 0 bases respectively, with 18 bases between them. Germline V lookup: CDR1 SGHTA, CDR2 FQGTGA. This CDR3 has 17 amino acids. CDR3 loop: CASSTPTRAGSTDTQYF. The CDR3 bases are TGTGCCAGCAGCACCCCCACCCGAGCGGGTAGCACAGATACGCAGTATTTT.

The genes are TRBV2 and TRBJ1-1; 7 bases align to TRBD1. The CDR3 runs 13 residues. The germline gives CDR1 SNHLY, CDR2 FYNNEI. The J segment lost 8 bases and the V segment lost 5 bases, leaving 8 bases of the junction unmatched. CDR3 protein: CASSRTGSSEAFF. For the CDR3, the DNA is TGTGCCAGCAGTCGGACAGGATCTTCGGAAGCTTTCTTT.

The genes are TRBV6-1 and TRBJ2-7, with 7 bases aligning to TRBD2. Looked up from germline, CDR1 is MNHNS and CDR2 is SASEGT. This CDR3 contains 14 residues. V shed 4 bases and J 4 bases; nucleotides not matched to a gene: 7. The CDR3 sequence is CASSVRGEVYEQYF. The CDR3 DNA reads TGTGCCAGCAGTGTACGGGGGGAAGTGTACGAGCAGTACTTC.

The CDR3 sequence is CASSLGATPGGAFF. CDR3 DNA sequence: TGTGCCAGCAGTTTAGGGGCGACCCCAGGGGGAGCTTTCTTT. The chain uses TRBV27 and TRBJ1-1; 7 nucleotides line up with TRBD1. Germline V gives CDR1 MNHEY, CDR2 SMNVEV (reference sequence). After removal of 2 bases from V and 10 bases from J, the junction contained 10 bases not matched to a gene. This CDR3 has 14 residues.

The CDR3 DNA is TGTGCCAGCACCTACCAACAGGGGGCAGGAAACATTCAGTACTTC. Amino acid sequence: CASTYQQGAGNIQYF. V and J are TRBV6-1 and TRBJ2-4; 9 nucleotides agree with TRBD1. CDR1 and CDR2 (germline): MNHNS, SASEGT. Trimming cost V 7 bases and J 6 bases; bases outside gene matches: 10. The CDR3 loop spans 15 amino acids.

In nucleotides, the CDR3 is TGTGCCAGCACGCCCGGGACAACGGGTACCGGGGAGCTGTTTTTT. As protein: CASTPGTTGTGELFF. This rearrangement joins TRBV25-1 to TRBJ2-2; TRBD1 is a possible D gene (6 bases). The germline gives CDR1 MGHDK, CDR2 SYGVNS. The V end was cut by 7 bases, the J end by 5 bases, with 17 bases between. The length of the CDR3 is 15 residues.

The V gene is TRBV7-3, the J gene TRBJ1-1, with TRBD1 matching 11 bases. V trimming: 5 bases; J trimming: 4 bases; junction bases outside the gene matches: 3. CDR1 SGHTA and CDR2 FQGTGA come from the germline V gene. This CDR3 comprises 14 residues. CDR3 DNA: TGTGCCAGCAGCACCGGGACAGGGGGCACTGAAGCTTTCTTT. It codes for CASSTGTGGTEAFF.

The chain recombines TRBV28 with TRBJ1-6, with TRBD1 identical over 7 bases. Germline CDR1 is MDHEN and CDR2 is SYDVKM. The CDR3 is 14 residues long. With 7 bases clipped from V and 6 bases from J, the junction kept 6 bases outside the gene matches. The CDR3: CASMFGTVNSPLHF. CDR3 DNA sequence: TGTGCCAGCATGTTTGGGACAGTTAATTCACCCCTCCACTTT.

This rearrangement joins TRBV28 to TRBJ2-7; weak D call: TRBD1 (6 bases). The CDR3 runs 16 residues. Trimming shortened V by 5 bases and J by 0 bases, and 17 bases separated the two germline ends. Germline-derived CDR1 and CDR2 are MDHEN and SYDVKM. The DNA of the CDR3 is TGTGCCAGCAGTCCGACGACAGGATCGAGCTCCTACGAGCAGTACTTC. Protein sequence: CASSPTTGSSSYEQYF.

Turning to this clone: At one end the junction does not follow the germline gene, possibly because of a read error. The gene calls are TRBV5-1 and TRBJ1-5; perhaps TRBD1 as D (5 bases). Germline CDR1 is SGHRS and CDR2 is YFSETQ. The CDR3 length is 14 residues. CDR3 sequence: CASSPDRPDQLQHF. Written as DNA, the CDR3 is TGCGCCAGCAGCCCCGACAGACCGGATCAGCTCCAGCATTTT.